The subject of this entry is one T cell receptor beta chain. These data belong to a study of blood T cell repertoires in COVID-19. Trimming left V 1 base short and J 1 base short, with 8 bases between. Germline CDR1 SEHNR, CDR2 FQNEAQ (reference sequence). CDR3 length: 16 residues. This table comes from immunoSEQ multiplex PCR, and its TCRdb copy is limited to in-frame clones, with some not included. The profile covers some 87,000 clones, with more than 70% appearing a single time and roughly 17% taken by the ten largest. This rearrangement joins TRBV7-9 to TRBJ1-6; TRBD1 might be the D (5 bases). The sample taken for sequencing was peripheral blood. This clonotype was sampled from a human donor in a cohort sampled during active COVID-19. CDR3 nucleotide sequence: TGTGCCAGCAGCTTAGGGGGCGGATCCTATAATTCACCCCTCCACTTT. Translated: CASSLGGGSYNSPLHF.